The present T cell receptor beta chain was sequenced within a study of early T cells in non-severe SARS-CoV-2 infection. This clonotype was recorded a few times. Germline V CDR1 and CDR2: MGHRA, YSYEKL. This CDR3 has 13 amino acids. Trimming cost V 6 bases and J 4 bases, with 13 bases left between them. Using its own MiXCR run on the 5' RACE reads, TCRdb lists one record per CDR3 protein. The sample shows some 35,000 distinct CDR3 sequences, about 6.8% of them seen only once. Specimen: whole blood, collected at baseline. The chain recombines TRBV4-1 with TRBJ2-7; a weak D match, TRBD2 (5 bases). The TCR originated in an adult who was a healthcare worker with PCR-confirmed SARS-CoV-2 infection or an uninfected control (not recorded which). CDR3 bases: TGCGCCAGCAGTCCTGGAGGAAATTACGAGCAGTACTTC. This sequence encodes CASSPGGNYEQYF.